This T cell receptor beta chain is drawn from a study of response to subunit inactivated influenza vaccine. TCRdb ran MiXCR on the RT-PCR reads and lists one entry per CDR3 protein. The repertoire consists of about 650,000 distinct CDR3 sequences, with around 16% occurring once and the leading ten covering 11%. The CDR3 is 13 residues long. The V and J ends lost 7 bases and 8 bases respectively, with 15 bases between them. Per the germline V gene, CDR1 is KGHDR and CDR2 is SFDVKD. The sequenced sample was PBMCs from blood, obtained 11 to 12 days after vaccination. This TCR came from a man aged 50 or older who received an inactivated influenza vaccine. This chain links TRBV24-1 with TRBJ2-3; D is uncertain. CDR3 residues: CATRPRGDGTQYF. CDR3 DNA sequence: TGTGCCACCAGACCTAGAGGTGACGGTACGCAGTATTTT.